The clone carrying this TCR beta chain showed up just once. Measured with immunoSEQ multiplex PCR; TCRdb has only the in-frame clones, and not every one. Of more than 2 million clones listed, approximately 94% are singletons. The data are from a study of shared clonotypes between healthy human individuals. CD8 cells classed as naive were CD45RO-negative and positively selected for CCR7, excluding terminally differentiated effector memory CD45RA+ cells. The germline V gene encodes CDR1 SGHRS and CDR2 YFSETQ. CDR3 length: 15 amino acids. Trimming removed 3 bases at V and 0 bases at J, with 11 bases between.

The sequencing sample was made of naive CD8+ T cells sorted from blood. The rearrangement uses TRBV5-1 and TRBJ2-3; D might be TRBD1 (5 bases). This TCR derives from a man aged 18 to 29 in good health. The CDR3 DNA is TGCGCCAGCAGCTCGTCAGGGCAAAGCACAGATACGCAGTATTTT. As protein: CASSSSGQSTDTQYF.